These 24 T cell receptor beta chains were sequenced from one sample in a study of identical twins. One entry per CDR3 protein, called by TCRdb with MiXCR from the 5' RACE reads. The data hold more than 1.5 million distinct CDR3 sequences, with around 33% observed a single time. Sequencing was carried out using cord blood. These receptors were obtained from a newborn girl in good health.

In this sample, this clonotype turned up once. The chain recombines TRBV2 with TRBJ1-4, with a weak D call TRBD1 (5 bases). Germline assignment: CDR1 SNHLY and CDR2 FYNNEI. The V gene lost 7 bases and the J gene lost 4 bases, with 13 bases spanning the gap. This CDR3 comprises 14 residues. CDR3 loop: CASTDKADNEKLFF. CDR3 in DNA: TGTGCCAGCACGGACAAGGCAGATAATGAAAAACTGTTTTTT.

This clonotype was recorded a few times. The chain links TRBV20-1 to TRBJ2-3; D perhaps matches TRBD1 (6 bases). The CDR3 length is 11 residues. Trimming removed 7 bases from V and 6 bases from J, with 11 bases in between. CDR1 and CDR2 (germline): DFQATT, SNEGSKA (reference sequence). The CDR3 here is CSGGGSDTQYF. As DNA, the CDR3 is TGCAGTGGAGGGGGATCGGATACGCAGTATTTT.

The chain joins TRBV28 to TRBJ2-5; 9 nucleotides agree with TRBD2. The J call may not be correct, given that the DNA end is closer to TRBJ2-7. The CDR3 loop spans 16 amino acids. Germline V lookup: CDR1 MDHEN, CDR2 SYDVKM. This CDR3 reads CASSFSLSGGAYEQYF. The CDR3 region has the DNA TGTGCCAGCAGTTTCAGCCTTAGCGGGGGAGCCTACGAGCAGTACTTC.

V usage is TRBV2 and J usage is TRBJ2-7; 8 bases align to TRBD1. V was clipped by 4 bases and J by 5 bases; unmatched bases: 10. This CDR3 spans 15 amino acids. Germline assignment: CDR1 SNHLY and CDR2 FYNNEI. CDR3 loop: CASSAISDRGHEQYF. Written as DNA, the CDR3 is TGTGCCAGCAGTGCAATTTCCGACAGGGGCCACGAGCAGTACTTC.

This clonotype occurred many times. The V call is TRBV14, the J call TRBJ2-3, with 7 nucleotides matching TRBD1. Trimming cost V 0 bases and J 2 bases; bases outside gene matches: 14. The CDR3 runs to 19 residues. In germline, CDR1 is SGHDN, CDR2 FVKESK. CDR3 amino acids: CASSQDSYSGTDFTDTQYF. For the CDR3, the DNA is TGTGCCAGCAGCCAAGACTCTTATTCCGGGACAGACTTCACAGATACGCAGTATTTT.

This clonotype was picked up a small number of times. J is TRBJ2-7 and V is TRBV2, with 9 bases matching TRBD1. This CDR3 has 14 amino acids. Germline CDR1 reads SNHLY; CDR2 reads FYNNEI. V was pared by 7 bases and J by 5 bases, with 9 bases of the junction left unmatched. This chain's CDR3 is CASNKLTGGDEQYF. CDR3 sequence (DNA): TGTGCCAGCAATAAACTGACAGGGGGAGACGAGCAGTACTTC.

The chain couples TRBV20-1 to TRBJ2-3; possible D gene TRBD2, 5 bases. V lost 5 bases to trimming and J lost 2 bases, with 14 bases between them. Germline V gene lookup returns CDR1 DFQATT and CDR2 SNEGSKA (reference sequence). This CDR3 contains 14 residues. The CDR3 protein is CSAPTGRTTDTQYF. The DNA of the CDR3 is TGCAGTGCTCCGACGGGGAGAACCACAGATACGCAGTATTTT.

The chain combines TRBV11-3 with TRBJ2-3, with 8 bases fitting TRBD1. The V and J ends lost 4 bases and 3 bases, in that order; junction bases with no gene match: 6. This CDR3 comprises 15 residues. Per germline, CDR1 SGHNT and CDR2 YENEEA. The DNA of the CDR3 is TGTGCCAGCAGCTGGCGGACAGGGACGACAGATACGCAGTATTTT. As protein: CASSWRTGTTDTQYF.

A few counts support this clonotype. The chain carries TRBV5-1 and TRBJ2-7, with TRBD2 identical over 12 bases. V was pared by 2 bases and J by 5 bases, with 5 bases of the junction left unmatched. The CDR3 covers 15 residues. Germline V CDR1 and CDR2: SGHRS, YFSETQ. The CDR3 reads CASSFRTSGDDEQYF. The CDR3 DNA is TGCGCCAGCAGCTTCAGGACTAGCGGGGACGACGAGCAGTACTTC.

This clonotype was seen a few times. A clone one base away is much larger, so this may be a read error. The chain is built from TRBV28 and TRBJ1-2, with D hard to call. V gave up 3 bases and J gave up 2 bases, with 4 bases separating them. The CDR3 spans 12 residues. From germline, CDR1 is MDHEN and CDR2 SYDVKM. CDR3 sequence reads: CASSLFNYGYTF. The DNA for the CDR3 is TGTGCCAGCAGTTTGTTCAACTATGGCTACACCTTC.

A remark on this clonotype: At one boundary the junction diverges from the germline segment, which might be a read error. The gene calls are TRBV11-2 and TRBJ2-1; no clear D. CDR3 length: 13 residues. The germline CDR1 and CDR2 sequences are SGHAT and FQNNGV. This CDR3 is CASSLKRVNEHFF. CDR3 nucleotide sequence: TGTGCCAGCAGCCTAAAACGGGTTAATGAGCACTTCTTC.

The CDR3 bases are TGCGCCAGCAGCCCGGTATCGACAGGGGATGGCTACACCTTC. It codes for CASSPVSTGDGYTF. The chain employs TRBV5-1 and TRBJ1-2; 8 bases fit TRBD1. J lost 6 bases, V lost 4 bases, and 8 bases had no gene match. CDR3 length equals 14 residues. Germline V gives CDR1 SGHRS, CDR2 YFSETQ.

The gene calls are TRBV13 and TRBJ2-1, with 9 bases fitting TRBD2. The V gene's germline CDR1 is PRHDT and CDR2 FYEKMQ (reference sequence). The junction had 15 bases not matched to a gene; V was cut back by 5 bases and J by 4 bases. The CDR3 sequence is 18 residues long. As DNA, the CDR3 is TGTGCCAGCAGCACCCGGACTAGCGCGCTTTTAACTTACAATGAGCAGTTCTTC. This gives the protein CASSTRTSALLTYNEQFF.

The rearrangement links TRBV28 to TRBJ1-2; 11 nucleotides match TRBD1. The CDR3 length is 17 residues. V was pared by 6 bases and J by 4 bases, with 13 bases of the junction left unmatched. CDR1 is MDHEN and CDR2 is SYDVKM in the germline V gene. The CDR3 DNA follows: TGTGCCAGCAGACCCCCCGGGACAGGGGGGAGTATCTATGGCTACACCTTC. Protein: CASRPPGTGGSIYGYTF.

V is TRBV5-1 and J is TRBJ2-7; maybe TRBD2 (6 bases). From germline, CDR1 is SGHRS and CDR2 YFSETQ. This CDR3 is 15 amino acids long. The V end lost 0 bases, the J end lost 3 bases, and 13 bases lay between the germline ends. The CDR3 loop reads CASSLEGSGYYEQYF. The CDR3 region has the DNA TGCGCCAGCAGCTTGGAAGGTAGCGGATACTACGAGCAGTACTTC.

This clonotype came up a few times. The chain couples TRBV30 to TRBJ2-1; D gene uncertain. V lost 3 bases and J 4 bases, leaving 7 bases between the germline ends. In germline, CDR1 is GTSNPN, CDR2 SVGIG (reference sequence). This CDR3 is 12 amino acids long. The CDR3 is CAWRPGYNEQFF. The CDR3 DNA follows: TGTGCCTGGAGGCCTGGGTACAATGAGCAGTTCTTC.

This chain connects TRBV27 to TRBJ2-1; 10 bases are a match to TRBD2. This CDR3 is 16 amino acids long. Germline V gene lookup returns CDR1 MNHEY and CDR2 SMNVEV (reference sequence). V shed 8 bases, J shed 8 bases, and the junction held 15 bases outside the gene matches. The CDR3 DNA sequence: TGTGCCAGCGCCTACCTTCCAGCGGGAGGGTTCGATGAGCAGTTCTTC. This encodes CASAYLPAGGFDEQFF.

The chain links TRBV5-1 to TRBJ2-1, with D possibly TRBD2 on 6 matching bases. The CDR3 length is 16 residues. The V end lost 0 bases, the J end lost 6 bases, and 16 bases lay between the germline ends. CDR1 SGHRS and CDR2 YFSETQ come from the germline V gene. The CDR3 protein is CASSLGHWGVANEQFF. The CDR3 bases are TGCGCCAGCAGCTTGGGTCATTGGGGGGTAGCCAATGAGCAGTTCTTC. The full variable domain, completed using reference TRBV5-1 and TRBJ2-1, is KAGVTQTPRYLIKTRGQQVTLSCSPISGHRSVSWYQQTPGQGLQFLFEYFSETQRNKGNFPGRFSGRQFSNSRSEMNVSTLELGDSALYLCASSLGHWGVANEQFFGPGTRLTVL.

At least ten counts were recorded for this clonotype. This chain links TRBV29-1 with TRBJ2-7, with TRBD2 identical over 8 bases. The CDR3 length is 15 residues. In germline, CDR1 is SQVTM, CDR2 ANQGSEA. J gave up 0 bases and V 0 bases, and 4 bases lay outside the gene matches. The CDR3 protein is CSVEDRGGSSYEQYF. The CDR3 DNA follows: TGCAGCGTTGAAGATCGGGGGGGGAGCTCCTACGAGCAGTACTTC.

This sequence joins TRBV7-2 and TRBJ2-3; 15 bases fit TRBD2. Germline V gives CDR1 SGHTA, CDR2 FQGNSA. The length of the CDR3 is 20 residues. With V trimmed by 5 bases and J by 0 bases, 12 bases remained unmatched. Here the CDR3 reads CASSTPGTSGGTTSTDTQYF. CDR3 DNA sequence: TGTGCCAGCAGCACCCCCGGGACTAGCGGGGGGACTACTAGCACAGATACGCAGTATTTT. Full variable domain (missing parts from reference TRBV7-2 and TRBJ2-3): GAGVSQSPSNKVTEKGKDVELRCDPISGHTALYWYRQSLGQGLEFLIYFQGNSAPDKSGLPSDRFSAERTGGSVSTLTIQRTQQEDSAVYLCASSTPGTSGGTTSTDTQYFGPGTRLTVL.

The chain is built from TRBV5-1 and TRBJ2-5; 14 nucleotides match TRBD2. Germline loops: CDR1 SGHRS, CDR2 YFSETQ. The CDR3 runs 14 residues. V trimming: 4 bases; J trimming: 11 bases; junction bases outside the gene matches: 7. CDR3 protein: CASSVGLAGVKQYF. The CDR3 region has the DNA TGCGCCAGCAGCGTGGGACTAGCGGGGGTCAAGCAGTACTTC.

This clonotype was found a few times. The rearrangement joins TRBV6-5 to TRBJ2-7; D call uncertain. V lost 7 bases and J 3 bases, leaving 13 bases between the germline ends. The germline gives CDR1 MNHEY, CDR2 SVGAGI. This CDR3 spans 13 amino acids. The CDR3 loop reads CASTLGSGYEQYF. CDR3 nucleotides: TGTGCCAGCACCCTAGGGTCAGGCTACGAGCAGTACTTC.

The V gene is TRBV11-2, the J gene TRBJ2-7; weak D call: TRBD2 (5 bases). Between the trimmed V and J ends, which lost 1 base and 2 bases, there was a span of 9 bases. The CDR3 has 14 residues. Germline CDR1 reads SGHAT; CDR2 reads FQNNGV. CDR3 nucleotides: TGTGCCAGCAGCTTAGTTAGCGAGACCTACGAGCAGTACTTC. This codes for CASSLVSETYEQYF.

The chain joins TRBV12-3 or TRBV12-4 to TRBJ2-5; 9 bases map to TRBD2. This CDR3 spans 17 amino acids. The junction had 21 bases not matched to a gene; V was cut back by 5 bases and J by 11 bases. CDR3 in amino acids: CASSHFSSAGGSDEQYF. For the CDR3, the DNA is TGTGCCAGCAGTCATTTTTCTTCGGCGGGAGGGTCCGATGAGCAGTACTTC.